Included here is one T cell receptor beta chain sequence, with context. Its antigen is not known. The identical CDR3 is also encoded by other nucleotide sequences in the sample. Healthy and HIV-negative, the adult donors had no recent acute infections or vaccinations. CD4+ cell separation produced CD45RA+ naive and CD45RA-negative memory subsets. The sample is drawn from a study of shared clonotypes between healthy human individuals. General study results and limits: Blood was the sole source, and tissue repertoires probably differ.

This CDR3 contains 11 residues. Germline CDR1 ENHRY, CDR2 SYGVKD. The V end lost 6 bases, the J end lost 3 bases, and 5 bases lay between the germline ends. Measured with immunoSEQ multiplex PCR; TCRdb has only the in-frame clones, and not every one. The sample contains about 2.4 million clones, roughly 93% of which appear only once. The sequence came from a man aged 18 to 35 in good health. Some clones in this sample may be carry-over from other donors' samples. The chain carries TRBV10-3 and TRBJ1-1; the D is unclear. Material for sequencing was naive CD4+ T cells from PBMCs. Subset here: CD45RA+ positively selected. The CDR3 bases are TGTGCCATCAGGCGGGACACTGAAGCTTTCTTT. It is translated as CAIRRDTEAFF.